The text below deals with one T cell receptor (beta chain). Its antigen is still unknown. Within one base of it there is no much larger clone, and no base qualities were kept. The data originate from a study of T cells in Graves' hyperthyroidism and ophthalmopathy (dated by TCRdb to the late 2010s). About the study as a whole: Peripheral blood was collected at initial diagnosis, before any treatment. TCR V-J signatures able to tell the groups apart were searched for in a discovery cohort of 90 to 100 patients, of whom 40 to 45 had Graves' ophthalmopathy and 55 to 60 had stable Graves' hyperthyroidism. Prospective prediction of ophthalmopathy was tested in an independent validation cohort of approximately 18 hyperthyroidism patients and 17 patients who later progressed to ophthalmopathy. The 95 to 100 discovery patients were randomly divided into training and test sets at a 7:3 ratio. Thyroid tissue and blood T-cell repertoires from about 6 Graves' hyperthyroidism patients were also compared in the study. After blood sampling, hyperthyroidism patients were treated with methimazole at a starting dose of 30 mg daily, and ophthalmopathy patients were treated with high-dose intravenous methylprednisolone. TCR Vbeta CDR3 sequencing of 120 to 150 peripheral blood samples (43 ophthalmopathy, around 80 hyperthyroidism and approximately 17 progressor patients) is reported in the paper. Results and caveats for the whole study, not just this receptor: Most expanded thyroid clonotypes (frequency above 0.001) were also found in blood, which suggests that blood repertoires may mirror thyroid immune responses. In validation, progression to ophthalmopathy was predicted by the model with 70.59% sensitivity and roughly 72% specificity, a median of approximately 6.5 months before onset. Sample size was not statistically predetermined, and blinding of investigators to group allocation was not performed. In cross-validation, a model built on a 13 V-J signature told ophthalmopathy apart from stable hyperthyroidism with roughly 87% sensitivity and roughly 83% specificity, and in testing the same model reached 80%/75%.

TCR beta CDR3 regions were amplified from RNA transcripts. A first-round RT-PCR of the TCR CDR3 used the HTBI primer set with the Qiagen OneStep RT-PCR kit. A second multiplex PCR round built the libraries, followed by size selection and purification. Sequencing of the libraries was done on an Illumina HiSeq2000 using paired-end 100 bp reads. As for how the authors treated the data: Raw data were processed with SOAPnuke, discarding reads with adapters, uncalled bases, mean Phred below 15, or no exact constant-primer or identifier match. COPE v1.2.5 was used to merge the high-quality paired reads, and each unique nucleotide sequence was defined as a clonotype. MiTCR v1.1 was used to align clonotypes to the IMGT TRBV, TRBD and TRBJ reference segments. Only V-J combinations with frequency above 0.0001, covering 98% to 99.2% of repertoires, were analysed. A TCS score was defined as the ratio between F50 (clonal expansion) and ExV (chaos), using BLOSUM62-based TCRdist between CDR3 peptides within each V-J. Welch's t-statistics and random forest reduced around 550 V-J features to about 13, which were used in a naive Bayes classifier (R e1071). TCRdb handled the public reads itself, with Q25 trimming in fastp and clone calling in MiXCR, and kept productive beta chains. Records with the same CDR3 protein are collapsed into one entry carrying the most frequent genes and DNA. The V and J calls follow TCRdb's processing rather than the paper's. The sample table contains almost 250,000 distinct CDR3 sequences; only one count was recorded for almost 25% of them. The ten biggest clones cover roughly 32% of the sample.

Ophthalmopathy patients had moderately to severely active disease, with a Clinical Activity Score of 3 or more, a NOSPECS grade of 4 or more, and a disease duration of less than 3 months. Exclusion was applied to patients with uncontrolled infections, other autoimmune diseases, pregnancy or lactation. Diagnoses relied on clinical symptoms, serum thyroxine and TRAb, thyroid ultrasound and orbital computed tomography. PBMCs were isolated from 8 to 10 ml of fresh peripheral blood by Ficoll-Paque density gradient centrifugation. Total RNA was extracted using Trizol reagent, and RNA quality was assessed on an Agilent 2100 Bioanalyzer. Input material: blood. This clonotype was sampled from a woman aged 35 to 49 with Graves' ophthalmopathy.

The sequenced DNA: TGTGCCAGCAGTTACTCGAATGATCCCCTTCCCTACGAGCAGTACTTC. This codes for CASSYSNDPLPYEQYF. This chain joins TRBV6-5 to TRBJ2-7; confidence is insufficient to name the D gene. At the junction V is shortened by 0 bases and J by 2 bases, with 14 bases in between. The germline V gene encodes CDR1 MNHEY and CDR2 SVGAGI. The CDR3 measures 16 amino acids from cysteine to phenylalanine. The read is trimmed to its CDR3 DNA, 48 bases read in frame from base 1.